Listed below are T cell receptor beta chains from one sample, sequenced in a study of tumor-infiltrating lymphocytes in primary liver carcinoma. TCRdb fed the multiplex PCR reads into MiXCR, producing one record per CDR3 protein. Of around 210,000 distinct CDR3 sequences in the sample, less than 65% were seen once. The sequencing input was peripheral blood. The receptors come from a woman aged 60-70 years with primary liver carcinoma and hepatitis B virus infection. Both conserved end residues are part of each CDR3. Fields, in order: J gene, clone size, CDR3 length, V gene, D gene, CDR3 protein, CDR3 DNA. The D gene is left open where the match is weak. Size tells how often a clone was seen (once, few, many) or the class of an expanded clone, and some rows leave it out.

TRBJ2-3	many	15	TRBV6-5	.	CASSTQGTRTDTQYF	TGTGCCAGCAGTACTCAGGGGACCCGCACAGATACGCAGTATTTT
TRBJ1-6	.	15	TRBV28	.	CASSPIIGGNSPLHF	TGTGCCAGCAGCCCTATCATCGGGGGGAATTCACCCCTCCACTTT
TRBJ2-1	.	15	TRBV11-2	.	CASSTGRRYYSEEFF	TGTGCCAGCAGCACGGGGCGTAGGTACTACAGTGAGGAGTTCTTC
TRBJ1-5	.	12	TRBV21-1	.	CASIQKNQPQHF	TGTGCCAGCATACAGAAGAATCAGCCCCAGCATTTT
TRBJ2-4	.	16	TRBV19	TRBD2	CASSILREGPGNIQYF	TGTGCCAGTAGTATTTTGCGGGAGGGCCCCGGAAACATTCAGTACTTC
TRBJ2-7	.	14	TRBV11-2	.	CASSRDKGRGEQYF	TGTGCCAGCAGCCGAGACAAGGGGAGAGGCGAGCAGTACTTC
TRBJ2-7	many	15	TRBV10-3	.	CAISERGGVAYEQYF	TGTGCCATCAGTGAGAGGGGGGGGGTGGCCTACGAGCAGTACTTC
TRBJ2-1	.	15	TRBV11-2	TRBD2	CATSFGLAEHNEQFF	TGTGCCACCAGCTTTGGTCTAGCGGAGCACAATGAGCAGTTCTTC
TRBJ2-4	once	15	TRBV11-2	.	CASSLEPASHAIQYF	TGTGCCAGCAGTTTAGAACCGGCTAGCCATGCCATTCAGTACTTC
TRBJ2-3	.	15	TRBV7-3	.	CPSSLTDGRSDTQYF	TGTCCCAGCAGCTTAACCGACGGACGGTCAGATACGCAGTATTTT
TRBJ1-2	few	15	TRBV7-2	.	CASSPSPGNKDGYTF	TGTGCCAGCAGCCCAAGCCCAGGGAATAAGGATGGCTACACCTTC